A single sample is the source of the 15 T cell receptor beta chains below, sequenced in a study of response to subunit inactivated influenza vaccine. TCRdb re-called the RT-PCR reads through MiXCR, storing one row per CDR3 protein. The table lists about half a million distinct CDR3 sequences, over 25% of them singletons. The material was CD4+ T cells sorted from PBMCs, obtained 4 to 6 days after vaccination. Receptor source: a man in his fifties who received an inactivated influenza vaccine.

CDR3 sequence: CASSRDGLSQQYF. DNA of the CDR3: TGTGCCAGCAGCCGGGACGGGCTCTCTCAGCAGTACTTC. This chain uses TRBV28 with TRBJ2-7; the D call may be TRBD1 or TRBD2 (5 bases each). Germline values: CDR1 MDHEN, CDR2 SYDVKM. V was shortened by 6 bases and J by 8 bases, with 17 bases between the two germline ends. There are 13 residues in the CDR3.

J is TRBJ2-5 and V is TRBV10-3; 9 positions match TRBD1. The CDR3 contains 15 residues. The V and J ends lost 5 bases and 1 base, in that order; junction bases with no gene match: 5. Germline CDR1 ENHRY, CDR2 SYGVKD. The DNA of the CDR3 is TGTGCCATCAGTTCAGACAGGGGGGGCCAAGAGACCCAGTACTTC. It translates to CAISSDRGGQETQYF.

The chain employs TRBV10-3 and TRBJ2-3; 10 bases align to TRBD1. This CDR3 has 14 amino acids. Trimming at V came to 10 bases and at J to 3 bases, leaving 7 bases not matched to a gene. From germline, CDR1 is ENHRY and CDR2 SYGVKD. CDR3 coding DNA: TGTGCCACCCTCGACAGGGGGCGGACAGATACGCAGTATTTT. Amino acid sequence: CATLDRGRTDTQYF.

The chain has TRBV7-3 and TRBJ2-2, with 9 bases identical to TRBD2. The V segment lost 2 bases and the J segment 1 base; nucleotides outside the gene matches: 2. Germline CDR1 and CDR2: SGHTA and FQGTGA. The CDR3 is 16 residues long. DNA of the CDR3: TGTGCCAGCAGCTTATCTAGCGGGATGAACACCGGGGAGCTGTTTTTT. This gives the protein CASSLSSGMNTGELFF.

This clonotype was counted ten times or more. The chain has TRBV6-1 and TRBJ2-1; no reliable D call. Germline lookup yields CDR1 MNHNS and CDR2 SASEGT. This CDR3 spans 14 amino acids. Trimming pared 6 bases from V and 6 bases from J, leaving 15 bases between. CDR3 protein: CASSHGSISNEQFF. In DNA, the CDR3 is TGTGCCAGCAGCCACGGGTCGATCAGCAATGAGCAGTTCTTC.

This clonotype was seen a few times. The gene calls are TRBV4-3 and TRBJ1-5, with D perhaps matching TRBD1 (5 bases). CDR3 length equals 15 residues. CDR1 and CDR2 from the germline V gene are LGHNA and YSLEER. V was pared by 0 bases and J by 5 bases, with 11 bases between. The CDR3 nucleotides are TGCGCCAGCAGCCAAGATCAAACAGGTCATCAGCCCCAGCATTTT. Amino acids: CASSQDQTGHQPQHF.

This clonotype was seen only a few times. The rearrangement joins TRBV6-2 or TRBV6-3 to TRBJ1-5; D is possibly TRBD1 (5 bases). The germline V gene encodes CDR1 MNHEY and CDR2 SVGEGT. This CDR3 contains 16 residues. The V and J ends lost 0 bases and 2 bases respectively, with 11 bases between them. This CDR3 is CASSYSLQQGNQPQHF. DNA for the CDR3: TGTGCCAGCAGTTACTCACTCCAACAGGGCAATCAGCCCCAGCATTTT.

This clonotype was recorded many times. This chain uses TRBV7-2 with TRBJ2-4, with 8 bases that match TRBD1. CDR3 size: 17 residues. Germline assignment: CDR1 SGHTA and CDR2 FQGNSA. V was pared by 0 bases and J by 3 bases, with 7 bases of the junction left unmatched. The CDR3 bases are TGTGCCAGCAGCTTAGCACTGACAGGGGCTTACAAAAACATTCAGTACTTC. Residues: CASSLALTGAYKNIQYF. Based on the CDR3 plus reference TRBV7-2 and TRBJ2-4, the full variable domain is GAGVSQSPSNKVTEKGKDVELRCDPISGHTALYWYRQSLGQGLEFLIYFQGNSAPDKSGLPSDRFSAERTGGSVSTLTIQRTQQEDSAVYLCASSLALTGAYKNIQYFGAGTRLSVL.

This clonotype was seen only a few times. V and J are TRBV6-5 and TRBJ1-2, with D unclear. In germline, CDR1 is MNHEY, CDR2 SVGAGI. Trimming removed 5 bases from V and 8 bases from J, with 9 bases in between. CDR3 length: 11 residues. CDR3 nucleotides: TGTGCCAGCAGTCGGGGTATCGGCTACACCTTC. Protein product: CASSRGIGYTF.

V is TRBV5-1 and J is TRBJ1-2; perhaps TRBD1 as D (5 bases). Trimming took off 4 bases at V and 8 bases at J, with 12 bases between the two ends. The germline gives CDR1 SGHRS, CDR2 YFSETQ. This CDR3 spans 12 amino acids. The CDR3 nucleotides read TGCGCCAGCAGCCCGGGACTGGAAGGCTACACCTTC. This translates into CASSPGLEGYTF.

This clonotype was picked up a small number of times. The gene calls are TRBV5-4 and TRBJ2-3; 9 bases agree with TRBD1. In germline, CDR1 is SGHNT, CDR2 YYREEE (reference sequence). V lost 3 bases, J lost 2 bases, and 4 bases stayed unmatched. The CDR3 sequence is 15 residues long. The CDR3 spells CASSWDRAVTDTQYF. The CDR3 DNA follows: TGTGCCAGCAGCTGGGACAGGGCGGTCACAGATACGCAGTATTTT. Filled out from reference TRBV5-4 and TRBJ2-3, the complete variable domain reads ETGVTQSPTHLIKTRGQQVTLRCSSQSGHNTVSWYQQALGQGPQFIFQYYREEENGRGNFPPRFSGLQFPNYSSELNVNALELDDSALYLCASSWDRAVTDTQYFGPGTRLTVL.

This clonotype was seen only a few times. V usage is TRBV7-2 and J usage is TRBJ2-1; 12 bases are shared with TRBD2. With V trimmed by 5 bases and J by 15 bases, 5 bases remained unmatched. Germline V gene lookup returns CDR1 SGHTA and CDR2 FQGNSA. This CDR3 comprises 12 residues. CDR3 coding DNA: TGTGCCAGCAGCACCGGACTAGCGGGACTGTTCTTC. It is translated as CASSTGLAGLFF.

The table lists this clonotype with a count of one. V gene TRBV11-2 combines with J gene TRBJ2-5; TRBD2 matches at 12 bases. The ends lost 2 bases at V and 5 bases at J; junction bases unmatched: 3. CDR3 length: 15 residues. Germline CDR1 is SGHAT and CDR2 is FQNNGV. The CDR3 DNA reads as TGTGCCAGCAGCTTAAACCTAGCGGGGGGGGAGACCCAGTACTTC. Amino acids: CASSLNLAGGETQYF.

The chain recombines TRBV7-2 with TRBJ2-1; no definite D call. The V gene lost 1 base and the J gene lost 8 bases, with 12 bases spanning the gap. CDR1 is SGHTA and CDR2 is FQGNSA in the germline V gene. This CDR3 is built from 14 residues. The CDR3 DNA follows: TGTGCCAGCAGCTTAGTGCCCGGCCGGGATGAGCAGTTCTTC. As protein: CASSLVPGRDEQFF. Looking up the rest from reference TRBV7-2 and TRBJ2-1 gives the full variable domain: GAGVSQSPSNKVTEKGKDVELRCDPISGHTALYWYRQSLGQGLEFLIYFQGNSAPDKSGLPSDRFSAERTGGSVSTLTIQRTQQEDSAVYLCASSLVPGRDEQFFGPGTRLTVL.

The chain uses TRBV12-3 or TRBV12-4 and TRBJ2-1; possible D gene TRBD2, 5 bases. The CDR3 totals 16 residues. Deletions cut 1 base from V and 2 bases from J, with 12 bases between. The CDR3 spells CASSLVLDGTYNEQFF. CDR3 sequence (DNA): TGTGCCAGCAGTTTAGTACTAGATGGGACCTACAATGAGCAGTTCTTC.